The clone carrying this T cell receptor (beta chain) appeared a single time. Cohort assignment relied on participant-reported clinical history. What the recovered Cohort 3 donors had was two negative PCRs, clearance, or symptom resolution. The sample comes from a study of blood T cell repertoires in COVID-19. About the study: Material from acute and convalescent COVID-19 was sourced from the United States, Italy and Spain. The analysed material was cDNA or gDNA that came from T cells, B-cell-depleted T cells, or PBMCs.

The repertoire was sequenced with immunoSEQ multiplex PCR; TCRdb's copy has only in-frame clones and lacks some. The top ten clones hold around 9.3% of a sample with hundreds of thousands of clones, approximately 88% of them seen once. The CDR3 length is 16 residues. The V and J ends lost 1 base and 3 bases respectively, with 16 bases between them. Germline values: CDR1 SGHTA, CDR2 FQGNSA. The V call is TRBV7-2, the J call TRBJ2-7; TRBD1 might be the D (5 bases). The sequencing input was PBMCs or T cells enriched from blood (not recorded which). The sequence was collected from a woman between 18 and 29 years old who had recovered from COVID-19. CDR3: CASSLGAASRVYEQYF. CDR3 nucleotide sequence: TGTGCCAGCAGCTTAGGAGCCGCTTCCAGGGTCTACGAGCAGTACTTC. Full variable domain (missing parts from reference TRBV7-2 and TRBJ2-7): GAGVSQSPSNKVTEKGKDVELRCDPISGHTALYWYRQSLGQGLEFLIYFQGNSAPDKSGLPSDRFSAERTGGSVSTLTIQRTQQEDSAVYLCASSLGAASRVYEQYFGPGTRLTVT.